What follows is one TCR beta chain and its context. V was trimmed by 5 bases and J by 2 bases, leaving 7 bases between them. Looked up from germline, CDR1 is SGHVS and CDR2 is FQNEAQ. The CDR3 runs 12 residues. Naive-designated CD8 cells lacked CD45RO, were positively enriched for CCR7, and omitted terminally differentiated effector memory CD45RA+ cells. This sample was taken from a study of shared clonotypes between healthy human individuals. This table comes from immunoSEQ multiplex PCR, and its TCRdb copy is limited to in-frame clones, with some not included. The data hold 1.5 million to 2.5 million clones, with approximately 94% observed a single time.

Material: naive CD8+ T cells sorted from blood. The V gene is TRBV7-8, the J gene TRBJ2-7; D gene unclear. This clonotype was sampled from a man between 18 and 35 years old in good health. This CDR3 reads CASSLYPYEQYF. The CDR3 DNA follows: TGTGCCAGCAGCCTGTACCCCTACGAGCAGTACTTC.